These T cell receptor beta chains were read from a single sample in a study of CD8 T cells in Susac syndrome. TCRdb analysed the immunoSEQ multiplex PCR reads with MiXCR anew, one entry per CDR3 protein. Here the sample spans 350,000 to 550,000 distinct CDR3 sequences, 85% being singletons. Input material: CD8+ T cells from PBMCs. The receptors were gathered from a human donor with multiple sclerosis. The CDR3 runs from the conserved cysteine through the conserved F or W. Fields, in order: D gene, J gene, V gene, clone size, CDR3 protein, CDR3 DNA. A D gene is named only where the DNA matches it firmly. Not all rows give a size; the values are once, few, many and, for expanded clones, a class.

TRBD2 | TRBJ2-1 | TRBV5-4 | . | CASREASGPYNEQFF | TGTGCCAGCAGGGAAGCTAGCGGGCCTTACAATGAGCAGTTCTTC
. | TRBJ1-2 | TRBV28 | . | CASSPNRAWDNGYTF | TGTGCCAGCAGTCCGAACAGGGCGTGGGACAATGGCTACACCTTC
. | TRBJ2-3 | TRBV6-5 | . | CASSYGSEGGLSTDTQYF | TGTGCCAGCAGTTACGGGTCAGAAGGGGGGTTAAGCACAGATACGCAGTATTTT
. | TRBJ2-7 | TRBV20-1 | few | CSARGGSYEQYF | TGCAGTGCCAGGGGCGGCTCCTACGAGCAGTACTTC
TRBD2 | TRBJ2-5 | TRBV24-1 | . | CATSDLVAGRETQYF | TGTGCCACCAGTGACCTCGTAGCGGGAAGAGAGACCCAGTACTTC
TRBD2 | TRBJ2-1 | TRBV12-3/TRBV12-4 | few | CASSLGLVNEQFF | TGTGCCAGCAGTTTGGGACTAGTGAATGAGCAGTTCTTC
. | TRBJ2-7 | TRBV12-3/TRBV12-4 | . | CASSWGPLYEQYF | TGTGCCAGCAGTTGGGGACCCCTCTACGAGCAGTACTTC
. | TRBJ2-1 | TRBV14 | . | CASSPHGGDNEQFF | TGTGCCAGCAGCCCCCATGGTGGGGACAATGAGCAGTTCTTC
TRBD2 | TRBJ2-2 | TRBV4-1 | few | CASSDPLGLAGYTGELFF | TGCGCCAGCAGCGACCCTCTGGGACTAGCGGGTTACACCGGGGAGCTGTTTTTT
. | TRBJ1-6 | TRBV6-4 | few | CASSDLMDGDNSPLHF | TGTGCCAGCAGTGACTTAATGGACGGTGATAATTCACCCCTCCACTTT
. | TRBJ2-7 | TRBV4-1 | . | CASSLLRTGVYEQYF | TGCGCCAGCAGCCTCCTAAGGACCGGGGTCTACGAGCAGTACTTC
. | TRBJ2-3 | TRBV30 | . | CAWNTGARDTQYF | TGTGCCTGGAATACGGGGGCGAGAGATACGCAGTATTTT
TRBD2 | TRBJ2-3 | TRBV7-7 | . | CASSLGLAGGPPADTQYF | TGTGCCAGCAGCCTAGGACTAGCGGGGGGGCCTCCCGCAGATACGCAGTATTTT
. | TRBJ2-1 | TRBV13 | . | CASSLEQNSYNEQFF | TGTGCCAGCAGCTTAGAACAGAACTCCTACAATGAGCAGTTCTTC
TRBD1 | TRBJ2-6 | TRBV6-4 | . | CASSDNRGGANVLTF | TGTGCCAGCAGCGACAACAGGGGTGGGGCCAACGTCCTGACTTTC
. | TRBJ2-7 | TRBV28 | . | CASYQRGLNSYEQYF | TGTGCCAGTTACCAACGGGGGCTCAACTCCTACGAGCAGTACTTC
. | TRBJ2-7 | TRBV7-8 | once | CASSFPTDISSYEQYF | TGTGCCAGCAGCTTCCCCACAGATATCTCCTCCTACGAGCAGTACTTC
. | TRBJ2-7 | TRBV4-1 | once | CASSGNRGEQYF | TGCGCCAGTTCAGGGAATAGAGGCGAGCAGTACTTC
TRBD1 | TRBJ1-1 | TRBV7-9 | . | CASSLADSRGAEAFF | TGTGCCAGCAGCTTAGCAGACTCCAGGGGGGCTGAAGCTTTCTTT
. | TRBJ1-1 | TRBV9 | . | CASSVEDSDTEAFF | TGTGCCAGCAGCGTAGAGGACAGCGACACTGAAGCTTTCTTT
. | TRBJ2-1 | TRBV28 | . | CASSFDPGANNEQFF | TGTGCCAGCAGTTTCGACCCCGGGGCTAACAATGAGCAGTTCTTC
. | TRBJ1-4 | TRBV27 | . | CASGFGGNEKLFF | TGTGCCAGCGGATTCGGGGGCAATGAAAAACTGTTTTTT
. | TRBJ2-5 | TRBV6-1 | few | CASSSGVGETQYF | TGTGCCAGCAGTTCAGGCGTCGGGGAGACCCAGTACTTC
TRBD2 | TRBJ2-1 | TRBV4-1 | . | CASSQDPGTSFNEQFF | TGCGCCAGCAGCCAAGATCCCGGGACTAGCTTCAATGAGCAGTTCTTC
. | TRBJ1-3 | TRBV10-3 | once | CAIRTETASGNTIYF | TGTGCCATCAGGACAGAGACAGCCTCTGGAAACACCATATATTTT
TRBD1 | TRBJ2-7 | TRBV5-6 | . | CASSLMGQVGDYEQYF | TGTGCCAGCAGCTTGATGGGACAGGTGGGAGACTACGAGCAGTACTTC
. | TRBJ1-5 | TRBV15 | . | CATSSEGGVLFGGNQPQHF | TGTGCCACCAGCAGCGAAGGGGGGGTCCTTTTCGGTGGTAATCAGCCCCAGCATTTT
. | TRBJ2-3 | TRBV9 | . | CASSAETDYRTTDTQYF | TGTGCCAGCAGCGCTGAGACTGACTACCGAACCACAGATACGCAGTATTTT
. | TRBJ1-3 | TRBV4-1 | . | CASSQHGNTIYF | TGCGCCAGCAGCCAACATGGAAACACCATATATTTT
TRBD2 | TRBJ2-5 | TRBV6-4 | once | CASSDLLAGGVEKETQYF | TGTGCCAGCAGTGATTTACTAGCGGGGGGGGTCGAGAAAGAGACCCAGTACTTC
. | TRBJ1-1 | TRBV13 | . | CASSSPNGQEPGAEAFF | TGTGCCAGCAGCTCGCCCAACGGGCAGGAACCGGGAGCTGAAGCTTTCTTT
TRBD2 | TRBJ2-1 | TRBV27 | . | CASSFGLANNEQFF | TGTGCCAGCAGTTTCGGACTAGCGAACAATGAGCAGTTCTTC
. | TRBJ1-1 | TRBV12-3/TRBV12-4 | . | CASSFPGHPNTEAFF | TGTGCCAGCAGTTTCCCCGGACACCCGAACACTGAAGCTTTCTTT
. | TRBJ2-2 | TRBV27 | . | CASSFISTGELFF | TGTGCCAGCAGTTTTATTTCAACCGGGGAGCTGTTTTTT
TRBD1 | TRBJ2-7 | TRBV28 | . | CASSLPSTGGVYEQYF | TGTGCCAGCAGTCTACCATCGACAGGGGGAGTTTACGAGCAGTACTTC
. | TRBJ1-5 | TRBV11-2 | . | CASSLDGPQHF | TGTGCCAGCAGCTTAGATGGGCCCCAGCATTTT
. | TRBJ1-5 | TRBV27 | once | CASSYTTGSQPQHF | TGTGCCAGCAGTTATACCACAGGGAGCCAGCCCCAGCATTTT
. | TRBJ1-1 | TRBV4-1 | . | CASSQVGGAVEAFF | TGCGCCAGCAGCCAGGTCGGGGGGGCGGTTGAAGCTTTCTTT
. | TRBJ2-7 | TRBV10-3 | . | CAIMRGGYEQYF | TGTGCCATCATGAGGGGCGGCTACGAGCAGTACTTC
. | TRBJ2-1 | TRBV6-5 | . | CASRISNEQFF | TGTGCCAGCAGAATAAGTAATGAGCAGTTCTTC
. | TRBJ1-6 | TRBV4-2 | . | CASSQGDPLSPLHF | TGTGCCAGCAGCCAAGGCGATCCGCTATCACCCCTCCACTTT
TRBD2 | TRBJ2-1 | TRBV6-5 | . | CATMGLVDEQFF | TGTGCCACCATGGGACTAGTTGATGAGCAGTTCTTC
TRBD2 | TRBJ2-3 | TRBV4-2 | . | CASSQATSGGPDTQYF | TGTGCCAGCAGCCAAGCGACTAGCGGGGGACCAGATACGCAGTATTTT